This T cell receptor beta chain was obtained from a study of blood T cell repertoires in COVID-19. At the level of the study: Samples representing acute and convalescent COVID-19 were sourced from the United States, Italy and Spain. T cells, B-cell-depleted T cells, or PBMCs supplied cDNA or gDNA.

CDR3 size: 16 residues. Trimming took off 3 bases at V and 4 bases at J, with 18 bases between the two ends. The germline gives CDR1 SGHDN, CDR2 FVKESK. A note on this clone: This sample includes further DNA sequences coding for the same CDR3.

Per the study methods: Estimation of nucleated cell counts relied on the amplification of reference gene primers. Profiling relied on immunoSEQ multiplex PCR, and the TCRdb table lists in-frame clones only, not all of them. The V and J calls and clone size come from that table; D and trimming were worked out from the DNA. The sample lists under 250,000 clones, less than 90% occurring once. The chain uses TRBV14 and TRBJ1-2; maybe TRBD1 (6 bases). Sequenced sample: peripheral blood. This TCR came from a woman between 40 and 55 years old who had recovered from COVID-19. The CDR3 DNA reads as TGTGCCAGCAGCCAGGGGGCTGGAACAATTTTCTATGGCTACACCTTC. Its protein product is CASSQGAGTIFYGYTF.